Presented here are 14 T cell receptor beta chains from one specimen sequenced in a study of blood T cell repertoires in COVID-19 (TCRdb year 2020). The library was generated by the immunoSEQ multiplex PCR assay. Sourced from immuneACCESS, this table was stored by TCRdb with only in-frame sequences that have V and J called. A share of the clones is absent; for the studies checked, an unresolved V gene accounts for under half, and the remainder has no known explanation. The sample table contains about 180,000 clones; only one count was recorded for roughly 79% of them. Approximately 26% of the sample lies in the top ten. Sample: peripheral blood. The receptors originated from a woman in her seventies with acute or convalescent COVID-19.

As to this clone: An end of the junction does not agree with germline; a read error may underlie this. This rearrangement joins TRBV14 to TRBJ2-7; the D gene is possibly TRBD2 (7 bases). The CDR3 has 13 residues. Germline values: CDR1 SGHDN, CDR2 FVKESK. CDR3 region: CASSQTKSGGWNF. DNA for the CDR3: TGTGCCAGCAGCCAAACCAAGTCGGGGGGCTGGAACTTC.

This clone was recorded only once. The CDR3 is CASSPLAGEAGELFF. CDR3 DNA sequence: TGCGCCAGCAGCCCCCTAGCGGGAGAGGCCGGGGAGCTGTTTTTT. V and J are TRBV5-1 and TRBJ2-2; 10 bases map to TRBD2. Germline CDR1 and CDR2: SGHRS and YFSETQ. The J segment lost 6 bases and the V segment lost 4 bases, leaving 6 bases of the junction unmatched. The CDR3 extends over 15 amino acids.

The genes are TRBV10-3 and TRBJ2-7; 11 bases are a match to TRBD1. The junction had 11 bases not matched to a gene; V was cut back by 3 bases and J by 4 bases. Germline V gene lookup returns CDR1 ENHRY and CDR2 SYGVKD. This CDR3 spans 17 amino acids. The CDR3 is CAISDLKPDRGLYEQYF. The CDR3 bases are TGTGCCATCAGTGATCTAAAACCGGACAGGGGGCTATACGAGCAGTACTTC.

This chain connects TRBV5-1 to TRBJ2-3, with D possibly being TRBD2 (6 bases). V lost 3 bases and J 5 bases, leaving 19 bases between the germline ends. Per the germline V gene, CDR1 is SGHRS and CDR2 is YFSETQ. CDR3 length: 16 residues. CDR3 in amino acids: CASSSDGTPRVDTQYF. DNA of the CDR3: TGCGCCAGCAGCTCGGACGGGACTCCCAGGGTAGATACGCAGTATTTT.

The chain recombines TRBV6-6 with TRBJ1-4, with 7 bases that match TRBD1. Germline V gene data show CDR1 as MNHNY and CDR2 as SVGAGI (reference sequence). This CDR3 has 17 amino acids. V trimming: 5 bases; J trimming: 5 bases; junction bases outside the gene matches: 14. CDR3 loop: CASSQSIQGFLNEKLFF. As DNA, the CDR3 is TGTGCCAGCAGTCAATCTATACAGGGGTTTTTGAATGAAAAACTGTTTTTT.

This clone appeared many times. This chain links TRBV19 with TRBJ1-5; 7 positions match TRBD1. V lost 7 bases and J lost 7; bases outside the gene matches: 16. Germline V gene lookup returns CDR1 LNHDA and CDR2 SQIVND (reference sequence). The CDR3 is made up of 16 amino acids. CDR3 in amino acids: CASKTLGGQESQPQHF. The CDR3 DNA reads TGTGCCAGTAAAACCCTCGGCGGACAGGAAAGCCAGCCCCAGCATTTT.

V usage is TRBV2 and J usage is TRBJ2-2; 11 bases are a match to TRBD2. In germline, CDR1 is SNHLY, CDR2 FYNNEI. Trimming took 8 bases from V and 2 from J; bases not matched to a gene: 1. The CDR3 has 14 residues. CDR3 region: CASGTSGNTGELFF. The CDR3 nucleotides are TGTGCCAGCGGGACTAGCGGCAACACCGGGGAGCTGTTTTTT.

This chain connects TRBV5-8 to TRBJ2-1, with 7 nucleotides matching TRBD2. With 0 bases clipped from V and 7 bases from J, the junction kept 13 bases outside the gene matches. Per the germline V gene, CDR1 is SGHTS and CDR2 is YDEGEE. This CDR3 contains 17 residues. As DNA, the CDR3 is TGTGCCAGCAGCTTGGAACGGGCGGGAGTCTTAAGGAATGAGCAGTTCTTC. Its protein is CASSLERAGVLRNEQFF. The full variable domain, with the rest looked up from reference TRBV5-8 and TRBJ2-1, is EAGVTQSPTHLIKTRGQQATLRCSPISGHTSVYWYQQALGLGLQFLLWYDEGEERNRGNFPPRFSGRQFPNYSSELNVNALELEDSALYLCASSLERAGVLRNEQFFGPGTRLTVL.

This chain connects TRBV5-6 to TRBJ2-7; TRBD1 agrees at 7 bases. The CDR3 is made up of 17 amino acids. Germline V CDR1 and CDR2: SGHDT, YYEEEE. With V trimmed by 0 bases and J by 1 base, 10 bases remained unmatched. CDR3 amino acids: CASSLAAATGFSYEQYF. CDR3 in DNA: TGTGCCAGCAGCTTGGCGGCTGCGACAGGGTTTTCCTACGAGCAGTACTTC.

The chain employs TRBV4-2 and TRBJ2-1; 9 bases agree with TRBD2. V dropped 2 bases and J dropped 9; count of bases not matched to a gene: 11. Per the germline V gene, CDR1 is LGHNA and CDR2 is YNFKEQ. The CDR3 is made up of 16 amino acids. Here the CDR3 reads CASSQIAGADVGEQFF. CDR3 coding DNA: TGTGCCAGCAGCCAAATAGCGGGAGCGGACGTGGGTGAGCAGTTCTTC.

There are a few counts of this clone. The chain joins TRBV2 to TRBJ1-2, with D possibly matching TRBD1 (5 bases). V lost 2 bases and J 4 bases, leaving 11 bases between the germline ends. The germline V gene has CDR1 SNHLY and CDR2 FYNNEI. This CDR3 is 14 amino acids long. The CDR3 bases are TGTGCCAGCAGTGAAAGGCAGGGTCGCTATGGCTACACCTTC. Encoded protein: CASSERQGRYGYTF.

This clone was picked up one time. The CDR3 spells CASSYARRTGTEHSNQPQHF. The CDR3 DNA reads as TGTGCCAGCAGTTACGCGAGGAGAACCGGGACAGAGCATAGCAATCAGCCCCAGCATTTT. The genes are TRBV6-2 or TRBV6-3 and TRBJ1-5; TRBD1 matches 7 bases. The CDR3 has 20 residues. The junction had 16 bases not matched to a gene; V was cut back by 2 bases and J by 0 bases. Per the germline V gene, CDR1 is MNHEY and CDR2 is SVGEGT.

This clone turned up a few times. This chain uses TRBV15 with TRBJ2-1, with D tentatively TRBD2 (6 bases). The CDR3 has 15 amino acids. Germline lookup yields CDR1 LNHNV and CDR2 YYDKDF (reference sequence). The V gene lost 4 bases and the J gene lost 4 bases, with 14 bases spanning the gap. CDR3 protein: CATSKERAGYNEQFF. CDR3 bases: TGTGCCACCAGCAAAGAGCGGGCCGGGTACAATGAGCAGTTCTTC.

The CDR3 region is CASSDGQFYEQYF. For the CDR3, the DNA is TGTGCCAGCAGTGACGGACAGTTCTACGAGCAGTACTTC. This chain links TRBV27 with TRBJ2-7; tentatively, D is TRBD1 (6 bases). V was shortened by 5 bases and J by 3 bases, with 11 bases between the two germline ends. In germline, CDR1 is MNHEY, CDR2 SMNVEV (reference sequence). The CDR3 runs 13 residues.